This T cell receptor beta chain was documented in a study of regulatory T cells in long-lasting Graves disease. Construction of the TCR beta libraries employed iRepertoire HTBI primers in conjunction with Arm-PCR of CDR3 regions. In the study's own analysis: Segment identification across samples yielded 60 or so TRBV and around 13 TRBJ segments. TCRdb recomputed calls from the multiplex PCR reads with MiXCR, one row per CDR3 protein. In this record, the V and J calls reflect TCRdb's handling and not the investigators' own analysis. The sample holds 550,000 to 650,000 distinct CDR3 sequences, about 16% seen once. The V end lost 6 bases, the J end lost 7 bases, and 13 bases lay between the germline ends. The CDR3 has 13 residues. Germline lookup yields CDR1 SNHLY and CDR2 FYNNEI. The sample's time point: newly diagnosed GD, antithyroid drugs for less than 3 months. After RNA was extracted from PBMCs, the TCR library was made from it.

These sequences were also reported in another study, on T cells in Graves' hyperthyroidism and ophthalmopathy. This second study notes: Not enrolled were patients with uncontrolled infection, other autoimmune disease, pregnancy or lactation. Each diagnosis was grounded in clinical symptoms, serum thyroxine and TRAb, thyroid ultrasound, and orbital computed tomography. Model predictions of ophthalmopathy came a median 6.5 months before onset.

This receptor was obtained from a man aged 18 to 30 with Graves disease. The input for sequencing was peripheral blood mononuclear cells (PBMCs), taken at new diagnosis, from a patient treated with antithyroid drugs. The chain carries TRBV2 and TRBJ1-5; D ambiguous. This chain's CDR3 is CASSLWVGQPQHF. For the CDR3, the DNA is TGTGCCAGCAGCCTTTGGGTCGGGCAGCCCCAGCATTTT.